This T cell receptor (beta chain) was retrieved from a study of cytomegalovirus exposure and HLA in healthy donors. Points from the study as a whole: Some TCR beta chains (roughly 150 of them) were listed as cytomegalovirus-associated. Reports indicated that the classifier achieved high specificity and sensitivity in diagnosing cytomegalovirus status.

Between the trimmed V and J ends, which lost 3 bases and 5 bases, there was a span of 7 bases. The CDR3 is made up of 12 amino acids. Looked up from germline, CDR1 is MNHNY and CDR2 is SVGAGI (reference sequence). Assay used: immunoSEQ multiplex PCR; TCRdb lists only in-frame clones, some missing. The sample gives roughly 62,000 clones, over 75% of which show up once; roughly 2.3% is in the top ten. This clone turned up a few times. As yet, its antigen is unknown. The sample consisted of PBMCs. The chain is built from TRBV6-6 and TRBJ1-1; D remains ambiguous. This sequence originates from a woman aged 25 to 39 in good health and CMV-seronegative. The CDR3, as DNA: TGTGCCAGCAGTTATGAGGAGACTGAAGCTTTCTTT. Residues: CASSYEETEAFF.